The clone carrying this T cell receptor (beta chain) was recorded many times. TCRdb passed the 5' RACE reads through MiXCR, listing each CDR3 protein once. Of about 100,000 distinct CDR3 sequences listed, 5.9% are singletons. The sample is drawn from a study of identical twins. The CDR3 runs 12 residues. Germline V gives CDR1 GTSNPN, CDR2 SVGIG (reference sequence). V gave up 0 bases and J gave up 10 bases, with 7 bases separating them. The chain is built from TRBV30 and TRBJ1-6; D is unresolved. Sequencing was carried out using memory T cells sorted from blood. This clonotype was obtained from a woman in her fifties or sixties in good health. The CDR3 DNA sequence: TGTGCCTGGAGTGTACAAGGCTCACCCCTCCACTTT. It yields the protein CAWSVQGSPLHF.